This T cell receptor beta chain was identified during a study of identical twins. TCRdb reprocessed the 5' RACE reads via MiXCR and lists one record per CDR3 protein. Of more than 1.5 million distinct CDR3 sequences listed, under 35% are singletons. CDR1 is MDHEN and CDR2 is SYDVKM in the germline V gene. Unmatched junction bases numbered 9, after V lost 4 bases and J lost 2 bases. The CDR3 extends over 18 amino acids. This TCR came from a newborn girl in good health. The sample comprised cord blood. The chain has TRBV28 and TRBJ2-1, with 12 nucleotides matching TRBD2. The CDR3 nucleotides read TGTGCCAGCAGTTCGTTGACTAGCGGGAGTAACGCCTACAATGAGCAGTTCTTC. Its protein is CASSSLTSGSNAYNEQFF.